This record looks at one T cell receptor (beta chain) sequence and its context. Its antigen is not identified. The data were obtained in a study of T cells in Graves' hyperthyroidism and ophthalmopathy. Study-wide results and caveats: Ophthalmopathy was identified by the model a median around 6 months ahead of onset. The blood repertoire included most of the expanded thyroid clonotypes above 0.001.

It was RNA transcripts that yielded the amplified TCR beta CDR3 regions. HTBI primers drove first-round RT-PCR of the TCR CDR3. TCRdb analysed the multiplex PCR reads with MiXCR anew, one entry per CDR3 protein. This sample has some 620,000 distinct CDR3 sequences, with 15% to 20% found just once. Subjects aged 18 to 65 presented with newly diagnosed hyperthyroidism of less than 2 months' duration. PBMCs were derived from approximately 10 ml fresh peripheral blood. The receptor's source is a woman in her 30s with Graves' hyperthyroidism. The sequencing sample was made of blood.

The CDR3 is CATSWRGAHQPQHF. CDR3 DNA sequence: TGTGCCACCAGCTGGAGGGGGGCCCATCAGCCCCAGCATTTT. J is TRBJ1-5 and V is TRBV15; TRBD1 is a possible D gene (6 bases). Germline V gives CDR1 LNHNV, CDR2 YYDKDF (reference sequence). The CDR3 sequence is 14 residues long. The V and J ends lost 5 bases and 5 bases respectively, with 13 bases between them.